This is a list of T cell receptor beta chains from one sample in a study of T cells in Graves' hyperthyroidism and ophthalmopathy. TCRdb re-called the multiplex PCR reads with MiXCR, one entry per CDR3 protein. The repertoire includes almost 600,000 distinct CDR3 sequences, around 42% of them detected once, and 7.5% to 8.5% sits in the top ten. The specimen was peripheral blood or thyroid tissue (not recorded which). Receptors were obtained from a woman younger than 35 with Graves' hyperthyroidism. Both conserved end residues are part of each CDR3. The order of the fields is J gene, V gene, clone size, D gene, CDR3 protein, CDR3 DNA. A D gene is named only where the DNA matches it firmly. Clone size is stated in some rows and not others, as once, few, many or a class when expanded.

>TRBJ1-5|TRBV7-9|NA|NA
CASSFSGTYQPQHF
TGTGCCAGCAGCTTCAGCGGGACATATCAGCCCCAGCATTTT
>TRBJ2-2|TRBV19|many|TRBD2
CASSIGTRNTGELFF
TGTGCCAGTAGTATAGGGACTAGGAACACCGGGGAGCTGTTTTTT
>TRBJ2-1|TRBV20-1|few|TRBD2
CSARRTSGHNEQFF
TGCAGTGCTCGTCGGACTAGCGGACACAATGAGCAGTTCTTC
>TRBJ2-3|TRBV25-1|few|TRBD1
CASTLGTGTDTQYF
TGTGCCAGCACCTTGGGGACAGGGACAGATACGCAGTATTTT
>TRBJ2-2|TRBV7-9|many|NA
CASSFGVAGELFF
TGTGCCAGCAGCTTTGGGGTCGCCGGGGAGCTGTTTTTT
>TRBJ2-3|TRBV7-2|NA|NA
CASSLLAPEPGDTQYF
TGTGCCAGCAGCTTACTAGCTCCGGAGCCGGGAGATACGCAGTATTTT
>TRBJ2-1|TRBV15|few|NA
CATSRDRNSEQFF
TGTGCCACCAGCAGAGATAGGAACAGTGAGCAGTTCTTC
>TRBJ1-1|TRBV7-2|NA|NA
CASSFGGVAFF
TGTGCCAGCAGCTTCGGCGGGGTTGCTTTCTTT
>TRBJ1-2|TRBV10-3|NA|NA
CAISEGQTDTNYGYTF
TGTGCCATCAGTGAGGGACAGACAGATACTAACTATGGCTACACCTTC
>TRBJ2-7|TRBV29-1|NA|TRBD2
CSVAGRRGLAGVFSYEQYF
TGCAGCGTTGCGGGGCGACGCGGACTAGCGGGAGTGTTCTCCTACGAGCAGTACTTC